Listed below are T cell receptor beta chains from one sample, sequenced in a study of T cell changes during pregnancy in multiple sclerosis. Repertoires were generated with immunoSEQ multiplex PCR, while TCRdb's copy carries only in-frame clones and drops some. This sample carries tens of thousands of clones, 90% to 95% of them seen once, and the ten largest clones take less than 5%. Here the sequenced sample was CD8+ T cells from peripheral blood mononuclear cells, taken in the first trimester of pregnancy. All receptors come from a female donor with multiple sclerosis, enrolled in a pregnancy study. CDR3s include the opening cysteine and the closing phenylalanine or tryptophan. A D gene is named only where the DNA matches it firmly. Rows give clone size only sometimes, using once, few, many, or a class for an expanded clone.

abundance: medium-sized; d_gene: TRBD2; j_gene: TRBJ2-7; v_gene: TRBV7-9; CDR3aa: CASSPPYAGVGSYEQYF; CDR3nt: TGTGCCAGCAGCCCTCCCTACGCGGGAGTTGGGTCCTACGAGCAGTACTTC
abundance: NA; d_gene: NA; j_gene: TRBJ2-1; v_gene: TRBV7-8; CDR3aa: CASRRFSDYNEQFF; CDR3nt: TGTGCCAGCAGACGCTTCTCAGATTACAATGAGCAGTTCTTC
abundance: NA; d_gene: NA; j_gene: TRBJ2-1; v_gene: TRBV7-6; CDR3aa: CASSPLGFNEQFF; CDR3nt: TGTGCCAGCAGCCCCCTCGGGTTCAATGAGCAGTTCTTC
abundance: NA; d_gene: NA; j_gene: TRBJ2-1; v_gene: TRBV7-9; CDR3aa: CASSLGATTYNEQFF; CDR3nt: TGTGCCAGCAGCTTAGGAGCGACTACCTACAATGAGCAGTTCTTC
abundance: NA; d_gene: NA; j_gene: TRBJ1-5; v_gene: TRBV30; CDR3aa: CAWSVGVGNQPQHF; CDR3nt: TGTGCCTGGAGTGTAGGGGTAGGCAATCAGCCCCAGCATTTT
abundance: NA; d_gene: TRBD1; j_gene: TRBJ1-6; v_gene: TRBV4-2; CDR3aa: CASSQGQGGSPLHF; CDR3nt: TGTGCCAGCAGCCAGGGACAGGGAGGTTCACCCCTCCACTTT
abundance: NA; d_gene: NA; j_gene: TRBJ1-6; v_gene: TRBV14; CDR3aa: CASSQGTDEYNSPLHF; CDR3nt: TGTGCCAGCAGCCAAGGGACAGACGAGTATAATTCACCCCTCCACTTT
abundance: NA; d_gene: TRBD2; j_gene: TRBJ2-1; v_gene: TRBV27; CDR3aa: CASSFGTNNEQFF; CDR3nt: TGTGCCAGCAGTTTTGGGACTAACAATGAGCAGTTCTTC
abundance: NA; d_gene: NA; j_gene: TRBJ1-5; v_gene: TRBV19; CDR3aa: CASTAGNQPQHF; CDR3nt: TGTGCCAGTACCGCAGGGAATCAGCCCCAGCATTTT
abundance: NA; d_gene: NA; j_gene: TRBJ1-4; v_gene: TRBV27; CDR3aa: CASSLVFPVNEKLFF; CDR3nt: TGTGCCAGCAGTTTAGTTTTCCCGGTTAATGAAAAACTGTTTTTT
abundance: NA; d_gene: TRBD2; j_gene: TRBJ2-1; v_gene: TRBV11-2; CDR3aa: CASSLVGGSLSYNEQFF; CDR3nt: TGTGCCAGCAGCTTAGTAGGCGGGAGTTTATCCTACAATGAGCAGTTCTTC
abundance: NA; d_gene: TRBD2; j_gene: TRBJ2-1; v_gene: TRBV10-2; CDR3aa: CASREGRVGQNEQFF; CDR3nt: TGCGCCAGCAGGGAGGGGAGGGTGGGCCAGAATGAGCAGTTCTTC
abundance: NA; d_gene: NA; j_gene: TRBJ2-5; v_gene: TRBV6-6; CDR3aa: CATEGPRETQYF; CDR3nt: TGTGCCACGGAGGGGCCAAGAGAGACCCAGTACTTC
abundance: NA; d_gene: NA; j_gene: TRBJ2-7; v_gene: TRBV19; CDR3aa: CASSLGGLGSYEQYF; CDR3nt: TGTGCCAGTAGTTTAGGAGGGCTCGGATCCTACGAGCAGTACTTC
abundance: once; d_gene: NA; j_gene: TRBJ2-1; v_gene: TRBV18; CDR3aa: CASSPPGPVGGNEQFF; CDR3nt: TGTGCCAGCTCACCACCGGGGCCGGTGGGGGGCAATGAGCAGTTCTTC
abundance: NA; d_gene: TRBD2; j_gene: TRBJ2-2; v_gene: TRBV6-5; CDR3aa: CASASGQGTGELFF; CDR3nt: TGTGCCAGCGCTAGCGGGCAGGGGACCGGGGAGCTGTTTTTT
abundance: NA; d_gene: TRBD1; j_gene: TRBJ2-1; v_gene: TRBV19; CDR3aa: CASSLDRVNEQFF; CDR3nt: TGTGCCAGTAGTTTGGACAGGGTGAATGAGCAGTTCTTC
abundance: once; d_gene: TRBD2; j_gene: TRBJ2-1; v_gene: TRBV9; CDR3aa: CASSASGGADEQFF; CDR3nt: TGTGCCAGCAGCGCTAGCGGGGGGGCAGATGAGCAGTTCTTC
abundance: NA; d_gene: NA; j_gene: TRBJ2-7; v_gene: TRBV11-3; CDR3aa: CASSSGHDYEQYF; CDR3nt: TGTGCCAGCAGCTCGGGACACGACTACGAGCAGTACTTC
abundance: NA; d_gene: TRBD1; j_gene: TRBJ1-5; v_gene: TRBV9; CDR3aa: CASSVPTGVNSNQPQHF; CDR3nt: TGTGCCAGCAGCGTACCAACAGGGGTGAATAGCAATCAGCCCCAGCATTTT
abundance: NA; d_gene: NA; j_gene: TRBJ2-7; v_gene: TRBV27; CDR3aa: CASSFGRTGLYEQYF; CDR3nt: TGTGCCAGCAGTTTTGGCCGAACAGGGCTCTACGAGCAGTACTTC
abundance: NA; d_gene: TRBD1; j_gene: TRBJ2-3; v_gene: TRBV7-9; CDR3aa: CASSSRDRDADTQYF; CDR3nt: TGTGCCAGCAGCTCCCGGGACAGGGACGCAGATACGCAGTATTTT
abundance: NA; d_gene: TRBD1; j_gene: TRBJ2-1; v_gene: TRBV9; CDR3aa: CASSTRDSEQFF; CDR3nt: TGTGCCAGCAGTACTCGGGACAGTGAGCAGTTCTTC
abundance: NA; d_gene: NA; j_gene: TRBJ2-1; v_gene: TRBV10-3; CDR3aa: CATLAGSNEQFF; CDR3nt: TGTGCCACCCTGGCAGGGTCGAATGAGCAGTTCTTC
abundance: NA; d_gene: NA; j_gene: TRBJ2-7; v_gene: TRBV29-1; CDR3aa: CSAWEYGREQYF; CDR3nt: TGCAGTGCTTGGGAGTACGGGCGCGAGCAGTACTTC
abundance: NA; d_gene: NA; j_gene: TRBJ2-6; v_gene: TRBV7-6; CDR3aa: CASSLTVAGNSGANVLTF; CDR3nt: TGTGCCAGCAGCTTAACCGTCGCCGGGAACTCTGGGGCCAACGTCCTGACTTTC
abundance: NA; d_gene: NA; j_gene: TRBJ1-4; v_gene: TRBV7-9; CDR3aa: CASSFAGTVEYKGEKLFF; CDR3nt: TGTGCCAGCAGCTTTGCGGGGACCGTAGAATATAAGGGTGAAAAACTGTTTTTT
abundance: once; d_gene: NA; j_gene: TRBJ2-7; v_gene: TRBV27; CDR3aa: CASSLSTDNPPYEQYF; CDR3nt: TGTGCCAGCAGTTTATCGACGGACAACCCTCCCTACGAGCAGTACTTC
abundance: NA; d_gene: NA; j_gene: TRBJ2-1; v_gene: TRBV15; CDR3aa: CATSRASGNEQFF; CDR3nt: TGTGCCACCAGCAGAGCGTCAGGGAATGAGCAGTTCTTC
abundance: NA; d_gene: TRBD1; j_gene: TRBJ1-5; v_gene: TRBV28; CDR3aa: CASSSRQGSSNQPQHF; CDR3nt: TGTGCCAGCAGTTCTCGACAGGGGAGCAGCAATCAGCCCCAGCATTTT
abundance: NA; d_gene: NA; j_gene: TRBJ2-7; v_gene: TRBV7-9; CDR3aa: CASSLARSPTYEQYF; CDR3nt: TGTGCCAGCAGCTTAGCCCGCTCACCTACCTACGAGCAGTACTTC
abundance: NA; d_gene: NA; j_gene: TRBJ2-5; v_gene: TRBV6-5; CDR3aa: CASSPGAGVTETQYF; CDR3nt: TGTGCCAGCAGTCCCGGGGCAGGGGTAACCGAGACCCAGTACTTC
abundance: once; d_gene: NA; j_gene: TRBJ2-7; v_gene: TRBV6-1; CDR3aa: CASSDSYEQYF; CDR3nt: TGTGCCAGCAGTGACAGCTACGAGCAGTACTTC
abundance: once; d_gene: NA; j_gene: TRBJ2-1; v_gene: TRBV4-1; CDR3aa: CASSLGGNSYNEQFF; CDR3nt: TGCGCCAGCAGCTTAGGGGGAAACTCCTACAATGAGCAGTTCTTC